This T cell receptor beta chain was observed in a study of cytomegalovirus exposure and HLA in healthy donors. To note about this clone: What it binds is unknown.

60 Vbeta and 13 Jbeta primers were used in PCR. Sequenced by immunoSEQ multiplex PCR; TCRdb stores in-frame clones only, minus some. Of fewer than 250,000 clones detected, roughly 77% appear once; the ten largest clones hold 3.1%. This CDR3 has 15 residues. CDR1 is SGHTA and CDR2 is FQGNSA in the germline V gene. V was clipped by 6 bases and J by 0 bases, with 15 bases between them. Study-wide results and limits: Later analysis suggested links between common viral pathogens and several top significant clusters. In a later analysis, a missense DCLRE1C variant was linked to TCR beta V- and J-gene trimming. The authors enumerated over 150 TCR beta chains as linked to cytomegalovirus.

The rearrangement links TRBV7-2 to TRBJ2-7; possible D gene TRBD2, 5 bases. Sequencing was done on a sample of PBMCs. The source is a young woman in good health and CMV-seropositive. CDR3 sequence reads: CASSHTSGGSYEQYF. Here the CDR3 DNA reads TGTGCCAGCAGTCACACGAGCGGTGGCTCCTACGAGCAGTACTTC.